A selection of T cell receptor beta chains follows, all from one sample in a study of T-cell reconstitution after alpha-beta-depleted transplantation in children. TCRdb independently ran MiXCR on the PCR reads; one entry per CDR3 protein. The sample carries under 750,000 distinct CDR3 sequences, 23% recorded once. Sample: PBMCs, mostly from graft donor cells, taken 360 days after TCRalphabeta/CD19-depleted stem cell transplant. All receptors come from a boy in the first two years of life who had a stem cell transplant for acute myeloid leukemia, so the T cells may come from the graft donor. Each CDR3 is given with its conserved first and last residue. The D gene is left open where the match is weak. Only some rows state a clone size, as once, few, many or a class for expanded clones.

size,V,J,D,CDR3,DNA
few,TRBV20-1,TRBJ1-5,-,CSASMAGIAGNQPQHF,TGCAGTGCTAGTATGGCCGGAATTGCTGGCAATCAGCCCCAGCATTTT
-,TRBV7-9,TRBJ2-5,-,CASSFYTVPPVWETQYF,TGTGCCAGCAGCTTTTATACGGTACCACCGGTTTGGGAGACCCAGTACTTC
-,TRBV20-1,TRBJ1-5,-,CSARDLQGPSNQPQHF,TGCAGTGCTAGAGATCTGCAGGGGCCTAGCAATCAGCCCCAGCATTTT
few,TRBV6-5,TRBJ2-1,-,CASSFYTGTPHNEQFF,TGTGCCAGCAGTTTCTATACCGGGACACCTCACAATGAGCAGTTCTTC
-,TRBV7-2,TRBJ2-7,TRBD2,CASSSISGDGSYEQYF,TGTGCCAGCAGCTCGATTAGCGGGGACGGATCCTACGAGCAGTACTTC
few,TRBV29-1,TRBJ2-1,-,CSVVDPRFNNEQFF,TGCAGCGTTGTAGACCCCAGGTTTAACAATGAGCAGTTCTTC
-,TRBV20-1,TRBJ2-3,-,CSASVGSADTQYF,TGCAGTGCTAGTGTGGGTTCGGCAGATACGCAGTATTTT
few,TRBV4-1,TRBJ1-3,-,CASSQERPGASGNTIYF,TGCGCCAGCAGCCAAGAACGGCCAGGGGCGTCTGGAAACACCATATATTTT
once,TRBV6-1,TRBJ1-5,TRBD1,CASSTIDRGGQPQHF,TGTGCCAGCAGTACCATAGACAGGGGGGGACAGCCCCAGCATTTT
few,TRBV20-1,TRBJ1-2,-,CSPLDRGDLNYGYTF,TGCAGTCCTCTAGACAGAGGAGACTTGAACTATGGCTACACCTTC
-,TRBV6-5,TRBJ1-5,TRBD1,CASSLGQGVQPQHF,TGTGCCAGCAGCCTCGGACAGGGAGTTCAGCCCCAGCATTTT
-,TRBV6-2/TRBV6-3,TRBJ1-1,TRBD1,CASRERGGEVEAFF,TGTGCCAGTCGAGAGAGAGGGGGCGAGGTGGAAGCTTTCTTT
many,TRBV7-2,TRBJ2-1,TRBD2,CASSFAGGGEQFF,TGTGCCAGCAGCTTTGCTGGGGGGGGTGAGCAGTTCTTC
-,TRBV3-1,TRBJ1-2,TRBD1,CASSQGQGARGYTF,TGTGCCAGCAGCCAGGGACAGGGGGCTCGTGGCTACACCTTC
-,TRBV11-2,TRBJ2-3,-,CASSLDRVGYPEGDTQYF,TGTGCCAGCAGCTTAGATCGTGTTGGCTACCCAGAGGGAGATACGCAGTATTTT
-,TRBV20-1,TRBJ1-2,-,CSARVRTSYTF,TGCAGTGCTAGAGTTAGGACGAGCTACACCTTC
few,TRBV15,TRBJ2-5,-,CATSRADQETQYF,TGTGCCACCAGCAGAGCGGATCAAGAGACCCAGTACTTC
few,TRBV6-1,TRBJ2-5,-,CASSREPYRGGRETQYF,TGTGCCAGCAGCCGCGAGCCCTATAGAGGGGGGAGAGAGACCCAGTACTTC
few,TRBV30,TRBJ2-7,-,CAWSGAGKEGLEQYF,TGTGCCTGGAGCGGGGCGGGGAAGGAAGGGCTCGAGCAGTACTTC